These 22 T cell receptor beta chains share one sample of origin, sequenced in a study of cytomegalovirus exposure and HLA in healthy donors. PCR employed 60 Vbeta and 13 Jbeta primers. Some clones are missing from TCRdb's copy, which holds only in-frame ones; the method was immunoSEQ multiplex PCR. The sample holds some 150,000 clones, under 70% seen once. The sequencing input was PBMCs. These receptors were taken from a woman aged 25 to 39 in good health and CMV-seropositive.

The genes are TRBV5-1 and TRBJ2-7; D perhaps matches TRBD2 (6 bases). Trimming left V 4 bases short and J 4 bases short, with 9 bases between. The CDR3 length is 12 residues. From germline, CDR1 is SGHRS and CDR2 YFSETQ. The DNA for the CDR3 is TGCGCCAGCAGCGTCAGCGGGTACGAGCAGTACTTC. This codes for CASSVSGYEQYF.

The J gene is TRBJ1-2, the V gene TRBV6-5, with D maybe TRBD1 (5 bases). The CDR3 consists of 15 residues. Germline CDR1 and CDR2: MNHEY and SVGAGI. The ends were cut back, 2 bases at V and 4 bases at J, with 14 bases in the middle. The CDR3: CASSYGAGHPYGYTF. The CDR3 region has the DNA TGTGCCAGCAGTTACGGGGCCGGACACCCCTATGGCTACACCTTC.

The chain couples TRBV23-1 to TRBJ2-7, with 8 nucleotides matching TRBD2. TRBV23-1 is an ORF, and what it does is uncertain. The CDR3 loop spans 14 amino acids. V lost 7 bases to trimming and J lost 3 bases; unmatched junction nucleotides: 8. The CDR3 nucleotides read TGCGCCAGCATAATACCGGGGGGGGGCTACGAGCAGTACTTC. Translating gives CASIIPGGGYEQYF.

The chain recombines TRBV11-2 with TRBJ1-5; 11 bases map to TRBD1. The ends lost 5 bases at V and 2 bases at J; junction bases unmatched: 5. The length of the CDR3 is 16 residues. Germline V gene sequence: CDR1 SGHAT, CDR2 FQNNGV. DNA of the CDR3: TGTGCCAGCAGCCAAATGGGACAGGGGGGCAATCAGCCCCAGCATTTT. Encoded protein: CASSQMGQGGNQPQHF.

The chain is built from TRBV5-1 and TRBJ1-1, with TRBD1 matching over 9 bases. Per germline, CDR1 SGHRS and CDR2 YFSETQ. Trimming removed 7 bases from V and 6 bases from J; junction bases left unmatched: 7. The CDR3 is 13 residues long. The CDR3 DNA sequence: TGCGCCAGCGGGGGACAGGGCCTGGCTGAAGCTTTCTTT. Residues: CASGGQGLAEAFF.

This chain connects TRBV9 to TRBJ1-2; TRBD1 is a possible D gene (5 bases). Trimming cost V 0 bases and J 2 bases, with 11 bases left between them. Germline V lookup: CDR1 SGDLS, CDR2 YYNGEE. The CDR3 has 15 residues. CDR3 in DNA: TGTGCCAGCAGCGTAGGGGCCGACAGAAACTATGGCTACACCTTC. Translating it yields CASSVGADRNYGYTF.

The gene calls are TRBV7-8 and TRBJ2-7; the match to TRBD1 covers 7 bases. Unmatched junction bases numbered 4, after V lost 5 bases and J lost 0 bases. This CDR3 has 14 amino acids. Germline-derived CDR1 and CDR2 are SGHVS and FQNEAQ. The CDR3: CASSKRDSSYEQYF. As DNA, the CDR3 is TGTGCCAGCAGCAAAAGGGACAGCTCCTACGAGCAGTACTTC.

The chain carries TRBV5-1 and TRBJ2-3, with TRBD2 identical over 9 bases. V dropped 1 base and J dropped 1; count of bases not matched to a gene: 1. The length of the CDR3 is 15 residues. The germline V gene encodes CDR1 SGHRS and CDR2 YFSETQ. DNA for the CDR3: TGCGCCAGCAGCTTGAGGACTAGCGGCACAGATACGCAGTATTTT. This sequence encodes CASSLRTSGTDTQYF. Using reference TRBV5-1 and TRBJ2-3 for the parts outside the CDR3, the full variable domain is KAGVTQTPRYLIKTRGQQVTLSCSPISGHRSVSWYQQTPGQGLQFLFEYFSETQRNKGNFPGRFSGRQFSNSRSEMNVSTLELGDSALYLCASSLRTSGTDTQYFGPGTRLTVL.

This clone has just a few counts. The chain links TRBV6-6 to TRBJ2-7, with 8 bases aligning to TRBD1. CDR3 length equals 14 residues. Trimming took 5 bases from V and 1 from J; bases not matched to a gene: 4. CDR1 is MNHNY and CDR2 is SVGAGI in the germline V gene (reference sequence). The CDR3 sequence: CASSATGGSYEQYF. CDR3 nucleotide sequence: TGTGCCAGCAGTGCCACAGGGGGTTCCTACGAGCAGTACTTC.

V gene TRBV10-3 combines with J gene TRBJ1-1; D perhaps matches TRBD1 (5 bases). The V and J ends lost 4 bases and 1 base respectively, with 13 bases between them. Germline V gene sequence: CDR1 ENHRY, CDR2 SYGVKD. This CDR3 has 15 residues. CDR3 amino acids: CAISVYRTANTEAFF. CDR3 DNA sequence: TGTGCCATCAGTGTATACAGGACGGCGAACACTGAAGCTTTCTTT.

The chain couples TRBV5-4 to TRBJ2-7, with D possibly being TRBD1 (5 bases). Deletions cut 1 base from V and 6 bases from J, with 8 bases between. The germline CDR1 and CDR2 sequences are SGHNT and YYREEE (reference sequence). CDR3 length: 12 amino acids. CDR3 DNA: TGTGCCAGCAGCTTGTTAAGGGGCGAGCAGTACTTC. Translation: CASSLLRGEQYF.

V is TRBV7-9 and J is TRBJ2-1; 11 bases line up with TRBD1. CDR1 and CDR2 (germline): SEHNR, FQNEAQ (reference sequence). J was trimmed by 3 bases and V by 1 base; bases with no gene match: 8. This CDR3 has 18 residues. CDR3 sequence: CASSLGVGQGASYNEQFF. The CDR3 DNA reads TGTGCCAGCAGCTTAGGGGTCGGACAGGGGGCTAGCTACAATGAGCAGTTCTTC.

The chain is built from TRBV2 and TRBJ1-2; weak D call: TRBD1 (5 bases). Looked up from germline, CDR1 is SNHLY and CDR2 is FYNNEI. Trimming removed 7 bases from V and 7 bases from J, with 16 bases in between. The CDR3 totals 13 residues. The CDR3 DNA follows: TGTGCCAGCAACCAGGAACAGGAGTCTGGCTACACCTTC. Translating it yields CASNQEQESGYTF.

On this clone itself: The same CDR3 can be traced to other DNA sequences in this sample. This chain connects TRBV7-9 to TRBJ1-6, with D possibly matching TRBD1 (6 bases). The V gene's germline CDR1 is SEHNR and CDR2 FQNEAQ (reference sequence). V was cut by 5 bases and J by 1 base, with 12 bases left in between. The CDR3 covers 16 residues. CDR3 nucleotides: TGTGCCAGCAGCACCGACAGGCGTTCCTATAATTCACCCCTCCACTTT. This translates into CASSTDRRSYNSPLHF.

The chain combines TRBV2 with TRBJ1-2, with 8 bases matching TRBD1. Losses at the gene ends were 5 bases for V and 3 bases for J; bases not matched to a gene: 8. This CDR3 has 15 amino acids. From germline, CDR1 is SNHLY and CDR2 FYNNEI. CDR3 in DNA: TGTGCCAGCAGTCCAGAGCCACAGGGGGACTATGGCTACACCTTC. Residues: CASSPEPQGDYGYTF.

A remark on this clone: A read error is possible here, since a much larger clone lies one base away. The chain couples TRBV7-8 to TRBJ1-1; D not resolved. The CDR3 runs 13 residues. Between the trimmed V and J ends, which lost 3 bases and 1 base, there was a span of 6 bases. Germline lookup yields CDR1 SGHVS and CDR2 FQNEAQ. The DNA for the CDR3 is TGTGCCAGCAGCTTGGCAGAGAACACTGAAGCTTTCTTT. Its protein product is CASSLAENTEAFF. Full variable domain (outside the CDR3, taken from reference TRBV7-8 and TRBJ1-1): GAGVSQSPRYKVAKRGQDVALRCDPISGHVSLFWYQQALGQGPEFLTYFQNEAQLDKSGLPSDRFFAERPEGSVSTLKIQRTQQEDSAVYLCASSLAENTEAFFGQGTRLTVV.

The table lists this clone with a count of one. V usage is TRBV23-1 and J usage is TRBJ2-2; 7 nucleotides align to TRBD1. TRBV23-1 is recorded as an ORF, its role being uncertain. J lost 7 bases, V lost 4 bases, and 9 bases had no gene match. There are 15 residues in the CDR3. As DNA, the CDR3 is TGCGCCAGCAGTCTCAGACAGGGTTGGTACGGGGAGCTGTTTTTT. Amino acids: CASSLRQGWYGELFF.

The chain employs TRBV7-9 and TRBJ1-1; 10 bases map to TRBD1. CDR3 size: 16 residues. Looked up from germline, CDR1 is SEHNR and CDR2 is FQNEAQ (reference sequence). V was clipped by 6 bases and J by 0 bases; unmatched bases: 7. CDR3 nucleotide sequence: TGTGCCAGCAGTTCGGACAGGGGGTATATGAACACTGAAGCTTTCTTT. Its translation: CASSSDRGYMNTEAFF.

CDR3 amino acids: CASSDGQGGKAFF. CDR3 DNA: TGTGCCAGCAGTGATGGACAGGGAGGGAAAGCTTTCTTT. The gene calls are TRBV2 and TRBJ1-1; 8 bases align to TRBD1. V was clipped by 3 bases and J by 9 bases; unmatched bases: 6. This CDR3 is built from 13 residues. Per germline, CDR1 SNHLY and CDR2 FYNNEI.

The chain recombines TRBV5-6 with TRBJ2-7; D is possibly TRBD1 (6 bases). The CDR3 consists of 17 residues. Germline V gene data show CDR1 as SGHDT and CDR2 as YYEEEE. V was cut by 2 bases and J by 2 bases, with 20 bases left in between. CDR3 residues: CASSFTSINRAAYEQYF. CDR3 coding DNA: TGTGCCAGCAGCTTCACGTCGATCAACAGGGCCGCCTACGAGCAGTACTTC.

This clone was counted a single time. The rearrangement links TRBV19 to TRBJ1-2; a weak D match, TRBD1 (6 bases). The CDR3 is made up of 14 amino acids. The germline gives CDR1 LNHDA, CDR2 SQIVND (reference sequence). V was cut by 3 bases and J by 12 bases, with 20 bases left in between. CDR3 sequence: CASSMAAGAPRDTF. In nucleotides, the CDR3 is TGTGCCAGTAGTATGGCCGCGGGGGCTCCGAGGGACACCTTC. Using reference TRBV19 and TRBJ1-2 for the parts outside the CDR3, the full variable domain is DGGITQSPKYLFRKEGQNVTLSCEQNLNHDAMYWYRQDPGQGLRLIYYSQIVNDFQKGDIAEGYSVSREKKESFPLTVTSAQKNPTAFYLCASSMAAGAPRDTFGSGTRLTVV.

The genes are TRBV4-1 and TRBJ1-5; TRBD1 aligns across 9 bases. With V trimmed by 4 bases and J by 0 bases, 10 bases remained unmatched. The CDR3 contains 18 residues. In germline, CDR1 is MGHRA, CDR2 YSYEKL. This CDR3 is CASSPLPGQGGSNQPQHF. CDR3 DNA sequence: TGCGCCAGCAGCCCCCTTCCGGGACAGGGAGGTAGCAATCAGCCCCAGCATTTT.